A selection of T cell receptor beta chains follows, all from one sample in a study of cytotoxic CD8 clonotypes in ibrutinib-treated CLL. Measured with immunoSEQ multiplex PCR; TCRdb has only the in-frame clones, and not every one. Among about 300,000 clones listed, roughly 70% were seen once. The sample consisted of PBMCs, taken after 36 months of ibrutinib treatment. The receptors were gathered from a human donor with chronic lymphocytic leukemia. Each CDR3 is given with its conserved first and last residue. D genes are given only for firm matches. Expanded clones get a size class; other rows say once, few or many, or leave the size out.

TGTGCCAGTAGTATCGGCAGGAACTATGGCTACACCTTC	CASSIGRNYGYTF	TRBJ1-2	NA	TRBV19	NA
TGTGCCAGCAGCTTAGCGGGAGGGCCGCAAAAACGCAATGAGCAGTTCTTC	CASSLAGGPQKRNEQFF	TRBJ2-1	TRBD2	TRBV7-9	once
TGCACCAGCCCTCCGGAGACGAGACAGAACACTGAAGCTTTCTTT	CTSPPETRQNTEAFF	TRBJ1-1	NA	TRBV1	once
TGTGCCAGCAGTCCATCTGGGGCCCGTGGCTACACCTTC	CASSPSGARGYTF	TRBJ1-2	NA	TRBV27	NA
TGCGCCAGCAGCGCCGATCTCCTTTATGGCTACACCTTC	CASSADLLYGYTF	TRBJ1-2	NA	TRBV5-1	NA
TGCAGCGCCGCGGGACAGGGGACTTACGAGCAGTACTTC	CSAAGQGTYEQYF	TRBJ2-7	TRBD1	TRBV29-1	NA
TGTGCCAGCAGCACCCCCCAAGAGACCCAGTACTTC	CASSTPQETQYF	TRBJ2-5	NA	TRBV13	once
TGTGCCACCAGCCCGCCCAGGACTGGCTACGAGCAGTACTTC	CATSPPRTGYEQYF	TRBJ2-7	NA	TRBV15	NA
TGTGCCAGCAGCTTCGGGACTAGCGGCTACACCGGGGAGCTGTTTTTT	CASSFGTSGYTGELFF	TRBJ2-2	TRBD2	TRBV5-4	NA
TGTGCCAGCAGCCCGCCGACAGGGTACTATGGCTACACCTTC	CASSPPTGYYGYTF	TRBJ1-2	TRBD1	TRBV5-6	NA
TGTGCCAGCAGTGGGTCCTACGAGCAGTACTTC	CASSGSYEQYF	TRBJ2-7	NA	TRBV6-1	NA
TGTGCCAGAAGCTATAATTTGGACAGGGGGCAAGAGACCCAGTACTTC	CARSYNLDRGQETQYF	TRBJ2-5	TRBD1	TRBV5-3	NA
TGTGCCAGTAGTATAACAGGGTCCGGGGAGCTGTTTTTT	CASSITGSGELFF	TRBJ2-2	NA	TRBV19	NA
TGTGCCAGCAGTGGACAGGGGTCCTCCTACGAGCAGTACTTC	CASSGQGSSYEQYF	TRBJ2-7	TRBD1	TRBV6-5	once
TGTGCCAGCAGTTACTCGTCGGGGCAGAGTGACACCTTC	CASSYSSGQSDTF	TRBJ1-2	NA	TRBV6-6	NA
TGCGCCAGCAGCCACGCTACCGGGGGTCGGAATGAGCAGTTCTTC	CASSHATGGRNEQFF	TRBJ2-1	NA	TRBV4-1	NA
TGCAGCGTTGAAAAGCGGAAGACAGGGCCCCCTGATACGCAGTATTTT	CSVEKRKTGPPDTQYF	TRBJ2-3	TRBD1	TRBV29-1	NA
TGCAGCATAAACAGGGGACTCTCTGGAAACACCATATATTTT	CSINRGLSGNTIYF	TRBJ1-3	TRBD1	TRBV29-1	NA
TGTGCCAGCAGACGCTCCGGGACGGCGAACACTGAAGCTTTCTTT	CASRRSGTANTEAFF	TRBJ1-1	NA	TRBV28	few
TGTGCCAGCAGCCGACATAGCAATCAGCCCCAGCATTTT	CASSRHSNQPQHF	TRBJ1-5	NA	TRBV6-5	NA